This TCR beta chain was profiled in a study of OX40 agonist ivuxolimab in advanced cancers. Study as a whole: Subjects had a mean age of about 65 years, with a range of roughly 20 to 79; around 84% were male.

As concerns this clone: No antigen is known for it.

Some clones are missing from TCRdb's copy, which holds only in-frame ones; the method was immunoSEQ multiplex PCR. The data show under 20,000 clones, with more than 80% seen just once and roughly 14% held by the top ten. Germline V gives CDR1 SGHNT, CDR2 YYREEE (reference sequence). The germline V and J ends were trimmed by 2 bases and 1 base, with 12 bases remaining between them. The CDR3 spans 15 residues. Regarding the study as a whole: At doses 0.1 to 3.0 mg/kg, CD4+ and CD8+ clones expanded. CD4+ T cells averaged fewer expanded clones than CD8+ T cells.

This rearrangement joins TRBV5-4 to TRBJ1-1; no clear D gene. Material: CD4+ or CD8+ T cells sorted from blood, obtained in a trial of the OX40 agonist ivuxolimab. The receptor was derived from an adult with an advanced solid tumor such as melanoma, head and neck, liver or kidney cancer. The CDR3 DNA is TGTGCCAGCAGCTTTCGGCGGGAGAGGAACACTGAAGCTTTCTTT. The encoded protein is CASSFRRERNTEAFF.